These T cell receptor beta chains were read from a single sample in a study of T cell changes during pregnancy in multiple sclerosis. TCRdb's table, derived via immunoSEQ multiplex PCR, lists solely in-frame clones and lacks some. The data show around 33,000 clones, with around nine tenths seen just once and around 8.3% held by the top ten. The input for sequencing was CD8+ T cells from peripheral blood mononuclear cells, taken before pregnancy. The receptors here all came from a female donor with multiple sclerosis, enrolled in a pregnancy study. The CDR3 runs from the conserved cysteine through the conserved F or W. Each record gives: CDR3 protein, CDR3 DNA, J gene, V gene, clone size, D gene. The D gene is left open where the match is weak. Not all rows give a size; the values are once, few, many and, for expanded clones, a class.

CAISESQEGPGNTIYF,TGTGCCATCAGTGAGTCGCAGGAGGGCCCAGGGAACACCATATATTTT,TRBJ1-3,TRBV10-3,NA,NA
CASSDVGEAGELFF,TGTGCCAGCAGTGACGTTGGGGAGGCCGGGGAGCTGTTTTTT,TRBJ2-2,TRBV6-4,NA,NA
CASSQQGAFHEQFF,TGTGCCAGCAGTCAACAGGGGGCGTTCCATGAGCAGTTCTTC,TRBJ2-1,TRBV6-6,NA,TRBD1
CASRKPPGQGKDEQFF,TGTGCCAGCAGAAAACCTCCGGGACAGGGTAAGGATGAGCAGTTCTTC,TRBJ2-1,TRBV5-6,NA,TRBD1
CASSLLQGGADTQYF,TGTGCCAGCAGCTTATTACAGGGGGGGGCCGATACGCAGTATTTT,TRBJ2-3,TRBV7-9,NA,NA
CASSLRRGLGYGYTF,TGTGCCAGCAGCTTGAGGAGGGGTCTAGGGTATGGCTACACCTTC,TRBJ1-2,TRBV5-6,NA,NA
CASSSPREGSFGYTF,TGTGCCAGCAGTTCGCCGCGGGAGGGTAGCTTCGGCTACACCTTC,TRBJ1-2,TRBV28,NA,NA
CASSLGISGDTGELFF,TGTGCCAGCAGCTTAGGAATTTCGGGTGACACCGGGGAGCTGTTTTTT,TRBJ2-2,TRBV7-9,NA,NA
CASSPSPGQGIYEQYF,TGTGCCAGCAGCCCTTCGCCGGGACAGGGGATCTACGAGCAGTACTTC,TRBJ2-7,TRBV6-6,once,TRBD1
CAIRRQGLRGEAFF,TGTGCCATCCGGAGGCAGGGGCTGAGAGGTGAAGCTTTCTTT,TRBJ1-1,TRBV10-3,NA,NA
CSASPGQSDYEQYF,TGCAGTGCTTCACCGGGACAGTCGGACTACGAGCAGTACTTC,TRBJ2-7,TRBV29-1,NA,TRBD1
CASRVYAGNTEAFF,TGTGCCAGTAGGGTGTACGCGGGGAACACTGAAGCTTTCTTT,TRBJ1-1,TRBV19,NA,NA
CASWGGSYEQYF,TGTGCCAGCTGGGGGGGCTCCTACGAGCAGTACTTC,TRBJ2-7,TRBV27,NA,TRBD2
CASSIMTLSAGEQFF,TGTGCCAGTAGTATTATGACTCTCTCGGCGGGTGAGCAGTTCTTC,TRBJ2-1,TRBV19,once,NA
CASSLTPRGGGATETQYF,TGTGCCAGCAGCTTAACCCCCCGGGGCGGGGGGGCCACAGAGACCCAGTACTTC,TRBJ2-5,TRBV7-3,NA,TRBD2
CASTPFGLAGGGEQFF,TGTGCCAGCACCCCCTTTGGGCTAGCGGGGGGGGGTGAGCAGTTCTTC,TRBJ2-1,TRBV9,NA,TRBD2
CASSDSGQGASPLHF,TGTGCCAGCAGTGACTCGGGACAGGGGGCTTCACCCCTCCACTTT,TRBJ1-6,TRBV6-4,few,TRBD1
CASGGNKAFF,TGTGCCAGCGGGGGCAATAAAGCTTTCTTT,TRBJ1-1,TRBV2,NA,NA
CASSLTDSPYEQYF,TGTGCCAGCAGTTTAACGGACAGCCCCTACGAGCAGTACTTC,TRBJ2-7,TRBV28,NA,NA
CASSQQTRGEQYF,TGCGCCAGCAGCCAACAAACGCGAGGTGAGCAGTACTTC,TRBJ2-7,TRBV4-1,NA,NA
CASSDLPGKDNSPLHF,TGCGCCAGCAGTGATTTGCCAGGAAAGGATAATTCACCCCTCCACTTT,TRBJ1-6,TRBV10-2,NA,NA
CASRGSGGNEQFF,TGTGCCAGCAGGGGTAGCGGGGGGAATGAGCAGTTCTTC,TRBJ2-1,TRBV6-5,NA,TRBD2
CASSRTTGTGELFF,TGCGCCAGCAGCCGGACGACAGGGACCGGGGAGCTGTTTTTT,TRBJ2-2,TRBV5-1,few,TRBD1
CASSFGGGGYTF,TGTGCCAGCAGCTTTGGAGGGGGCGGCTACACCTTC,TRBJ1-2,TRBV5-4,NA,TRBD1
CASSLGQLYEQYF,TGTGCCAGCAGCTTGGGACAACTGTACGAGCAGTACTTC,TRBJ2-7,TRBV5-8,NA,NA
CASRAVYEQYF,TGTGCCAGCAGGGCGGTCTACGAGCAGTACTTC,TRBJ2-7,TRBV6-5,once,NA
CAFSRRGLAGNTGELFF,TGTGCCTTTTCGAGGAGGGGACTAGCGGGAAACACCGGGGAGCTGTTTTTT,TRBJ2-2,TRBV28,once,TRBD2
CSYGGDTAAPYNEQFF,TGCAGTTACGGCGGGGATACCGCGGCCCCCTACAATGAGCAGTTCTTC,TRBJ2-1,TRBV29-1,medium-sized,NA
CASSILAAPTDTQYF,TGTGCCAGTAGTATACTAGCGGCCCCCACAGATACGCAGTATTTT,TRBJ2-3,TRBV19,once,TRBD2
CAWTAGAGGYTF,TGTGCCTGGACGGCGGGGGCGGGCGGCTACACCTTC,TRBJ1-2,TRBV30,NA,NA